The source of this TCR beta chain is a study of T-cell reconstitution after alpha-beta-depleted transplantation in children. Germline V gene data show CDR1 as KGHDR and CDR2 as SFDVKD. V shed 0 bases, J shed 4 bases, and the junction held 6 bases outside the gene matches. The CDR3 covers 17 residues. This clonotype was observed at least ten times. Its antigen is still unknown. Overall study findings and caveats: In patients about two months after transplant, alpha-beta T cells reportedly arose from several hundred expanded graft clones. The main origin of T-cell counts and diversity one year after transplant was newly produced T cells. Recipient T cells and thymic progenitors that survived gave rise to the high TCRbeta diversity observed at day 60 in some patients.

The authors prepared the TCRbeta library with unique molecular identifiers. A single record per CDR3 protein comes from TCRdb applying MiXCR to the PCR reads. Of about 580,000 distinct CDR3 sequences detected, about 23% appear once; the ten largest clones hold 13% to 15%. The chain carries TRBV24-1 and TRBJ2-2, with 8 bases identical to TRBD2. This TCR was recovered from a boy younger than two who had a stem cell transplant for acute myeloid leukemia, so the T cells may come from the graft donor. Sequencing was performed on PBMCs, mostly from graft donor cells, taken 360 days after TCRalphabeta/CD19-depleted stem cell transplant. The CDR3: CATSDLPGGGGTGELFF. The CDR3, as DNA: TGTGCCACCAGTGATTTGCCCGGGGGGGGAGGCACCGGGGAGCTGTTTTTT.